These 12 T cell receptor beta chains came from one sample sequenced in a study of technical replicates of blood from a few donors. Data came from immunoSEQ multiplex PCR; TCRdb stores just in-frame clones and leaves some out. The sample shows 13,000 to 15,000 clones, less than 90% of them seen only once. Sequencing used PBMCs. These receptors all stem from a human donor in good health.

The chain combines TRBV5-5 with TRBJ2-7, with TRBD2 identical over 7 bases. This CDR3 comprises 15 residues. The trim removed 1 base at V and 2 bases at J, leaving 6 bases unmatched. CDR1 is SGHKS and CDR2 is YYEKEE in the germline V gene (reference sequence). The DNA for the CDR3 is TGTGCCAGCAGCTTGTCCGCTAGCGGAACCTACGAGCAGTACTTC. This sequence encodes CASSLSASGTYEQYF. The complete variable domain, with remaining parts taken from reference TRBV5-5 and TRBJ2-7, reads DAGVTQSPTHLIKTRGQQVTLRCSPISGHKSVSWYQQVLGQGPQFIFQYYEKEERGRGNFPDRFSARQFPNYSSELNVNALLLGDSALYLCASSLSASGTYEQYFGPGTRLTVT.

The CDR3, as DNA: TGCGCCAGCAGCTGGGCCGGGACTAGCGGGGCAGATACGCAGTATTTT. Translating it yields CASSWAGTSGADTQYF. The chain joins TRBV5-1 to TRBJ2-3, with TRBD2 matching over 13 bases. The CDR3 length is 16 residues. V lost 3 bases and J lost 4; bases outside the gene matches: 5. The germline V gene has CDR1 SGHRS and CDR2 YFSETQ.

The chain couples TRBV7-6 to TRBJ2-7, with D uncertain. The V end lost 5 bases, the J end lost 0 bases, and 8 bases lay between the germline ends. This CDR3 region has 13 residues. Per the germline V gene, CDR1 is SGHVS and CDR2 is FNYEAQ. In DNA, the CDR3 is TGTGCCAGCAGCCCAGGCCCCTCCTACGAGCAGTACTTC. This translates into CASSPGPSYEQYF.

The J gene is TRBJ2-1, the V gene TRBV11-2; 10 nucleotides align to TRBD2. The length of the CDR3 is 16 residues. The J segment lost 5 bases and the V segment lost 5 bases, leaving 9 bases of the junction unmatched. Germline V lookup: CDR1 SGHAT, CDR2 FQNNGV. Written as DNA, the CDR3 is TGTGCCAGCAGCCCCCCCGGACTAGCGGCCGACAATGAGCAGTTCTTC. Encoded protein: CASSPPGLAADNEQFF. Together with reference TRBV11-2 and TRBJ2-1, the CDR3 gives the full variable domain: EAGVAQSPRYKIIEKRQSVAFWCNPISGHATLYWYQQILGQGPKLLIQFQNNGVVDDSQLPKDRFSAERLKGVDSTLKIQPAKLEDSAVYLCASSPPGLAADNEQFFGPGTRLTVL.

This rearrangement joins TRBV18 to TRBJ2-7; no clear D. In germline, CDR1 is KGHSH, CDR2 LQKENI. The CDR3 spans 14 residues. Trimming took 3 bases from V and 0 from J, leaving 9 bases between them. The CDR3 nucleotides read TGTGCCAGCTCACCTAACCCGGTCTCCTACGAGCAGTACTTC. This translates into CASSPNPVSYEQYF.

The chain recombines TRBV6-1 with TRBJ2-7; possible D gene TRBD1, 6 bases. V was pared by 1 base and J by 0 bases, with 13 bases between. Germline V gene sequence: CDR1 MNHNS, CDR2 SASEGT. This CDR3 spans 16 amino acids. The CDR3 spells CASSEVPGDSSYEQYF. CDR3 coding DNA: TGTGCCAGCAGTGAAGTGCCAGGGGATAGCTCCTACGAGCAGTACTTC.

This chain uses TRBV19 with TRBJ2-1, with D perhaps TRBD2 (5 bases). Deletions cut 6 bases from V and 3 bases from J, with 12 bases between. Germline V CDR1 and CDR2: LNHDA, SQIVND (reference sequence). This CDR3 is 14 amino acids long. The CDR3 DNA reads as TGTGCCAGTAGGAACGGAGCGGACTACAATGAGCAGTTCTTC. It is translated as CASRNGADYNEQFF.

The V gene is TRBV9, the J gene TRBJ1-5; D remains unclear. CDR3 size: 15 residues. Germline lookup yields CDR1 SGDLS and CDR2 YYNGEE. The germline V and J ends were trimmed by 4 bases and 2 bases, with 13 bases remaining between them. The CDR3 nucleotides read TGTGCCAGCAGCAGCTCCGGTACTGGCAATCAGCCCCAGCATTTT. Translation gives CASSSSGTGNQPQHF. Drawing the rest from reference TRBV9 and TRBJ1-5, the complete variable domain is DSGVTQTPKHLITATGQRVTLRCSPRSGDLSVYWYQQSLDQGLQFLIQYYNGEERAKGNILERFSAQQFPDLHSELNLSSLELGDSALYFCASSSSGTGNQPQHFGDGTRLSIL.

This sequence joins TRBV2 and TRBJ1-2, with TRBD1 identical over 7 bases. From germline, CDR1 is SNHLY and CDR2 FYNNEI. The CDR3 has 13 amino acids. V shed 4 bases and J 7 bases; nucleotides not matched to a gene: 6. The CDR3 spells CASSVDRAGGYTF. The CDR3 DNA follows: TGTGCCAGCAGTGTCGACAGGGCGGGTGGCTACACCTTC. Variable domain in full (rest from reference TRBV2 and TRBJ1-2): EPEVTQTPSHQVTQMGQEVILRCVPISNHLYFYWYRQILGQKVEFLVSFYNNEISEKSEIFDDQFSVERPDGSNFTLKIRSTKLEDSAMYFCASSVDRAGGYTFGSGTRLTVV.

The rearrangement uses TRBV7-2 and TRBJ1-4, with a tentative D call TRBD1 (6 bases). CDR3 size: 15 residues. From germline, CDR1 is SGHTA and CDR2 FQGNSA. Trimming shortened V by 1 base and J by 3 bases, and 9 bases separated the two germline ends. The DNA for the CDR3 is TGTGCCAGCAGCTTAGGTCGGACAGCTAATGAAAAACTGTTTTTT. This codes for CASSLGRTANEKLFF. Full variable domain (remainder filled in from reference TRBV7-2 and TRBJ1-4): GAGVSQSPSNKVTEKGKDVELRCDPISGHTALYWYRQSLGQGLEFLIYFQGNSAPDKSGLPSDRFSAERTGGSVSTLTIQRTQQEDSAVYLCASSLGRTANEKLFFGSGTQLSVL.

V and J are TRBV9 and TRBJ2-1, with 7 bases lining up with TRBD2. The CDR3 sequence is 19 residues long. V gave up 1 base and J gave up 7 bases; unmatched junction bases: 20. Germline assignment: CDR1 SGDLS and CDR2 YYNGEE. The CDR3 here is CASSVPSSGIHLDSNEQFF. In DNA form, the CDR3 reads TGTGCCAGCAGCGTACCCTCGAGCGGGATACATCTCGACTCAAATGAGCAGTTCTTC.

The genes are TRBV7-9 and TRBJ1-2, with D possibly being TRBD1 (6 bases). The germline V gene has CDR1 SEHNR and CDR2 FQNEAQ (reference sequence). Deletions cut 5 bases from V and 1 base from J, with 11 bases between. This CDR3 has 14 residues. CDR3 loop: CASSQQGFNYGYTF. The CDR3 region has the DNA TGTGCCAGCAGCCAACAGGGATTTAACTATGGCTACACCTTC.